A selection of T cell receptor beta chains follows, all from one sample in a study of T-cell reconstitution after alpha-beta-depleted transplantation in children. Via MiXCR, TCRdb re-called the PCR reads, giving one row per CDR3 protein. The profile shows hundreds of thousands of distinct CDR3 sequences, approximately 10% of them singletons. The starting material was PBMCs, obtained before TCRalphabeta/CD19-depleted stem cell transplant. The receptors come from a child aged 2 to 10 with inherited bone marrow failure, due to receive a stem cell transplant. Both conserved end residues are part of each CDR3. Fields, in order: clone size, J gene, V gene, D gene, CDR3 protein, CDR3 DNA. D genes are given only for firm matches. Rows may omit the clone size; those that give it use once, few, many or a size class.

few,TRBJ1-3,TRBV7-9,.,CASSLEAGRRNTIYF,TGTGCCAGCAGCTTAGAGGCAGGGAGACGGAACACCATATATTTT
many,TRBJ1-4,TRBV29-1,TRBD1,CSVTETGPNEKLFF,TGCAGCGTTACCGAGACAGGGCCTAATGAAAAACTGTTTTTT
many,TRBJ2-1,TRBV6-1,TRBD2,CASSVLAGGKREQFF,TGTGCCAGCAGTGTTCTGGCGGGAGGGAAGAGGGAGCAGTTCTTC
many,TRBJ1-1,TRBV20-1,.,CSARDPPLAEAFF,TGCAGTGCTAGAGACCCCCCCCTGGCTGAAGCTTTCTTT
many,TRBJ2-5,TRBV6-2/TRBV6-3,.,CASSGLVEETQYF,TGTGCCAGCAGCGGCCTAGTGGAAGAGACCCAGTACTTC
few,TRBJ1-4,TRBV6-1,TRBD1,CASSVAGTATNEKLFF,TGTGCCAGCAGTGTGGCCGGGACAGCAACTAATGAAAAACTGTTTTTT
many,TRBJ2-7,TRBV10-3,.,CAISASSTSTSYEQYF,TGTGCCATCAGTGCCTCTAGCACATCTACCTCATACGAGCAGTACTTC
.,TRBJ2-3,TRBV2,TRBD2,CASSWDYTDTQYF,TGTGCCAGCAGCTGGGACTACACAGATACGCAGTATTTT
many,TRBJ1-6,TRBV12-3/TRBV12-4,TRBD1,CASSLADRGVHNSPLHF,TGTGCCAGCAGTTTAGCGGACAGGGGTGTTCATAATTCACCCCTCCACTTT
few,TRBJ2-7,TRBV27,.,CASSPGTAAQLFQQYF,TGTGCCAGCAGTCCCGGGACCGCAGCTCAATTGTTCCAGCAGTACTTC
many,TRBJ2-2,TRBV5-6,.,CASSILTSSGELFF,TGTGCCAGCAGCATCTTAACTAGCTCCGGGGAGCTGTTTTTT
few,TRBJ2-5,TRBV15,TRBD1,CATSRYGTGEETQYF,TGTGCCACCAGCAGATACGGGACAGGGGAAGAGACCCAGTACTTC
few,TRBJ2-7,TRBV20-1,TRBD2,CSARDTQREGHEQYF,TGCAGTGCTAGAGATACCCAGCGGGAGGGACACGAGCAGTACTTC
many,TRBJ2-2,TRBV27,TRBD1,CASSDRQGGGELFF,TGTGCCAGCAGTGACAGACAGGGCGGAGGGGAGCTGTTTTTT
many,TRBJ2-1,TRBV5-1,TRBD2,CASSTGAVASGISYNEQFF,TGCGCCAGCAGCACCGGAGCTGTGGCTAGCGGAATCTCCTACAATGAGCAGTTCTTC
few,TRBJ2-1,TRBV29-1,.,CSVVHPFYNEQFF,TGCAGCGTTGTACATCCCTTTTACAATGAGCAGTTCTTC
many,TRBJ2-3,TRBV7-2,.,CASSTRVGDTQYF,TGTGCCAGCAGCACCCGGGTCGGGGATACGCAGTATTTT
.,TRBJ2-6,TRBV27,.,CASSPCGQISGANVLTF,TGTGCCAGCAGTCCATGCGGACAGATATCTGGGGCCAACGTCCTGACTTTC